Only a few counts were recorded for the clone carrying this TCR beta chain. TCRdb's copy holds only in-frame clones and misses some; the assay was immunoSEQ multiplex PCR. The table includes over 95,000 clones, roughly 74% detected once. This specimen comes from a study of radiotherapy plus CTLA-4 blockade in lung cancer. The specimen comprised peripheral blood, sampled from a patient treated with radiotherapy plus ipilimumab. The clonotype comes from a human donor with non-small cell lung cancer who had a partial response to radiotherapy plus ipilimumab. Some clones in this sample may be carry-over from other donors' samples.

CDR3 sequence reads: CASSPGVDQPQHF. The CDR3 DNA is TGCGCCAGCAGCCCCGGGGTAGATCAGCCCCAGCATTTT. The chain combines TRBV10-2 with TRBJ1-5; unclear D gene. This CDR3 is built from 13 residues. The V end lost 6 bases, the J end lost 5 bases, and 11 bases lay between the germline ends. CDR1 is WSHSY, CDR2 SAAADI, per germline.